The clone carrying this T cell receptor beta chain was observed a handful of times. Its antigen is undetermined. The data derive from a study of vaccination effects on CD4 cells after COVID-19. Study-wide results and limits: Convalescent patients were scarce, and early post-infection timepoints were absent. Late post-vaccination, clones induced by infection and those induced by vaccine underwent marked clonal contraction.

Sequencing used immunoSEQ multiplex PCR; TCRdb keeps in-frame clones, though not all of them. The sample includes roughly 53,000 clones, about four fifths of them seen just once. CDR3 size: 18 residues. Trimming took off 4 bases at V and 2 bases at J, with 23 bases between the two ends. Germline loops: CDR1 LGHNT, CDR2 FRNRAP. Sequencing followed a ViraFEST assay step that expanded antigen-specific CD4+ T cells with viral peptide pools. Culture lasted about ten days before CD4+ T cell isolation. Nucleocapsid antibodies stayed negative before and after vaccination, showing no earlier SARS-CoV-2 infection. PBMC were cultured at about 2 million per well with 10 IU/ml IL-2 and 7.5 to 10 ug/ml peptides. Cultures received IL-2 medium that replaced half the medium on days 3 and 7.

Material: CD4+ T cells from PBMCs cultured with HCoV-OC43 spike peptides, obtained before COVID-19 vaccination. Subset indicated: HCoV-OC43 spike overlapping peptide pool stimulation. The sequence came from a human donor who received a COVID-19 vaccine. The rearrangement uses TRBV12-5 and TRBJ1-2; D gene uncertain. The DNA of the CDR3 is TGTGCTAGTGGTTGGACTCACGACTTCCAGCCATTCAACTATGGCTACACCTTC. It encodes CASGWTHDFQPFNYGYTF. Filled out from reference TRBV12-5 and TRBJ1-2, the complete variable domain reads DARVTQTPRHKVTEMGQEVTMRCQPILGHNTVFWYRQTMMQGLELLAYFRNRAPLDDSGMPKDRFSAEMPDATLATLKIQPSEPRDSAVYFCASGWTHDFQPFNYGYTFGSGTRLTVV.